The clone carrying this TCR beta chain was picked up a small number of times. What it recognizes is unknown. This sample is drawn from a study of beta chain features in type 1 diabetes. Sequencing targeted expressed TCRB transcripts, as all isolated RNA had been reverse transcribed. Each sample of naive, central memory or regulatory T cells had, on average, about 3.57 million reads. Sequencing was performed with immunoSEQ multiplex PCR; in TCRdb, only in-frame clones are kept and a portion is missing. The sample holds about 620,000 clones, about 14% seen once. Study-wide points: TCRB repertoires of naive, central memory and Treg cells appeared more similar among patients than among healthy donors. Type 1 diabetes patients showed a moderate but significant shortening of TCRB CDR3s in all four CD4+ subsets.

The V gene's germline CDR1 is SGHRS and CDR2 YFSETQ. The CDR3 covers 14 residues. Trimming pared 2 bases from V and 3 bases from J, leaving 11 bases between. The clonotype was recovered from a young man in good health. The specimen was naive CD4+ T cells from blood. V usage is TRBV5-1 and J usage is TRBJ1-1; no reliable D call. Written as DNA, the CDR3 is TGCGCCAGCAGCTTACTAGGTACGGACACTGAAGCTTTCTTT. This encodes CASSLLGTDTEAFF.